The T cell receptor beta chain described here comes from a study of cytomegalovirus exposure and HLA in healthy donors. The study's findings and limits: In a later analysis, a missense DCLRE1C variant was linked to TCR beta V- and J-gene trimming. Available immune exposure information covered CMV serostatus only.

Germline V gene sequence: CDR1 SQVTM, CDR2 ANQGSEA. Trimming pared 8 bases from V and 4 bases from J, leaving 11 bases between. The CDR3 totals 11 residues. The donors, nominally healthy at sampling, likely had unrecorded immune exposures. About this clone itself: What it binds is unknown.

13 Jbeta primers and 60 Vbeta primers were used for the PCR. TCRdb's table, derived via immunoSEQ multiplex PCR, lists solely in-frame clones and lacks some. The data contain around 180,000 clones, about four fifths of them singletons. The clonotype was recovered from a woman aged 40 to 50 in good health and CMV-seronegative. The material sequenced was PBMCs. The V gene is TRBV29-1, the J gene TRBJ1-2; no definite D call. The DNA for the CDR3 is TGCAGCACCTCCGGGGTCTATGGCTACACCTTC. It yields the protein CSTSGVYGYTF.